Listed below are T cell receptor beta chains from one sample, sequenced in a study of CD4 T cell repertoires in COVID-19. The assay was immunoSEQ multiplex PCR, and TCRdb's table has in-frame clones only and misses some. The repertoire holds about 75,000 clones, with around 82% as singletons. The sequencing here drew on CD4+ T cells from peripheral blood, taken after recovery from COVID-19. These receptors originate from a human donor who had COVID-19. Both conserved end residues are part of each CDR3. Fields, in order: clone size, V gene, J gene, D gene, CDR3 DNA, CDR3 protein. D genes are given only for firm matches. Not all rows give a size; the values are once, few, many and, for expanded clones, a class.

clone size: -
V gene: TRBV24-1
J gene: TRBJ2-1
D gene: TRBD2
CDR3 DNA: TGTGCCACCAGTGATTTCCCTGTAGCGGGAGGGCAGTTCTTC
CDR3 protein: CATSDFPVAGGQFF

clone size: once
V gene: TRBV5-8
J gene: TRBJ2-5
D gene: TRBD1
CDR3 DNA: TGTGCCAGCAGCTTACAGGGGATCCAAGAGACCCAGTACTTC
CDR3 protein: CASSLQGIQETQYF

clone size: -
V gene: TRBV6-1
J gene: TRBJ2-4
D gene: TRBD1
CDR3 DNA: TGTGCCAGCAGTGATGGGACAGGGGAATACTTC
CDR3 protein: CASSDGTGEYF

clone size: -
V gene: TRBV19
J gene: TRBJ1-3
D gene: TRBD1
CDR3 DNA: TGTGCCGCCTCGGAGGGGGCGGCTGGAAACACCATATATTTT
CDR3 protein: CAASEGAAGNTIYF

clone size: once
V gene: TRBV6-5
J gene: TRBJ2-7
D gene: -
CDR3 DNA: TGTGCCAGCGGGTCTCTAGGTCGCGAGCAGTACTTC
CDR3 protein: CASGSLGREQYF

clone size: -
V gene: TRBV15
J gene: TRBJ1-5
D gene: -
CDR3 DNA: TGTGCCACCAGCAGAGCAAACCAGCCCCAGCATTTT
CDR3 protein: CATSRANQPQHF

clone size: -
V gene: TRBV9
J gene: TRBJ2-1
D gene: -
CDR3 DNA: TGTGCCAGCAGCGTAGCTCTGCCCCTGGGTGTCGATGAGCAGTTCTTC
CDR3 protein: CASSVALPLGVDEQFF

clone size: -
V gene: TRBV7-2
J gene: TRBJ2-7
D gene: -
CDR3 DNA: TGTGCCAGCAGCTTAGACCCTAGTTTCTACGAGCAGTACTTC
CDR3 protein: CASSLDPSFYEQYF

clone size: once
V gene: TRBV18
J gene: TRBJ1-6
D gene: TRBD1
CDR3 DNA: TGTGCCAGCTCACCACCGTATGAAGAGACAGGGTTTTCACCCCTCCACTTT
CDR3 protein: CASSPPYEETGFSPLHF

clone size: -
V gene: TRBV6-1
J gene: TRBJ2-7
D gene: TRBD1
CDR3 DNA: TGTGCCAGCAGTGAACACAGGGGCCCCTACGAGCAGTACTTC
CDR3 protein: CASSEHRGPYEQYF

clone size: -
V gene: TRBV9
J gene: TRBJ2-3
D gene: TRBD2
CDR3 DNA: TGTGCCAGCAGCTCAACCGGGACTAGGTGGGCAGATACGCAGTATTTT
CDR3 protein: CASSSTGTRWADTQYF

clone size: -
V gene: TRBV6-4
J gene: TRBJ2-7
D gene: -
CDR3 DNA: TGTGCCAGCAGTGGGAGACAGGGGACTAACTACGAGCAGTACTTC
CDR3 protein: CASSGRQGTNYEQYF

clone size: -
V gene: TRBV28
J gene: TRBJ1-1
D gene: -
CDR3 DNA: TGTGCCAGCAGTATGCCCCGGGGGGGGCGGGTAGAAGCTTTCTTT
CDR3 protein: CASSMPRGGRVEAFF

clone size: -
V gene: TRBV10-3
J gene: TRBJ1-2
D gene: -
CDR3 DNA: TGTGCCATCAGTGAGTCGATGGGGCAGGGTGGCTACACCTTC
CDR3 protein: CAISESMGQGGYTF

clone size: -
V gene: TRBV19
J gene: TRBJ2-2
D gene: -
CDR3 DNA: TGTGCCAGTAGTATAGCGGAGGGAACCGGGGAGCTGTTTTTT
CDR3 protein: CASSIAEGTGELFF

clone size: -
V gene: TRBV11-2
J gene: TRBJ2-3
D gene: TRBD2
CDR3 DNA: TGTGCCAGCAGCTTAGTCCCCGGACTAGCCATTGGGGATACGCAGTATTTT
CDR3 protein: CASSLVPGLAIGDTQYF

clone size: -
V gene: TRBV3-1/TRBV3-2
J gene: TRBJ2-1
D gene: -
CDR3 DNA: TGTGCCAGCAGCCAAGATATTATCGGTAACAGCGGGCGGTTCTTC
CDR3 protein: CASSQDIIGNSGRFF

clone size: -
V gene: TRBV12-3/TRBV12-4
J gene: TRBJ1-2
D gene: TRBD1
CDR3 DNA: TGTGCCAGCACCCGGACAGGGTTTGGCTACACCTTC
CDR3 protein: CASTRTGFGYTF

clone size: -
V gene: TRBV5-8
J gene: TRBJ2-2
D gene: -
CDR3 DNA: TGTGCCAGCAGCTTGTTACAGGCGCACACCGGGGAGCTGTTTTTT
CDR3 protein: CASSLLQAHTGELFF

clone size: -
V gene: TRBV18
J gene: TRBJ1-1
D gene: -
CDR3 DNA: TGTGCCAGCTCATTATATGGGGCCTTGAACACTGAAGCTTTCTTT
CDR3 protein: CASSLYGALNTEAFF

clone size: -
V gene: TRBV19
J gene: TRBJ2-7
D gene: -
CDR3 DNA: TGTGCCAGCGCCTCCTCGGTCTCCGAGCAGTACTTC
CDR3 protein: CASASSVSEQYF

clone size: few
V gene: TRBV7-9
J gene: TRBJ2-1
D gene: TRBD1
CDR3 DNA: TGTGCCAGCAGCTTATCAATGACAGGGCTCCTATACAATGAGCAGTTCTTC
CDR3 protein: CASSLSMTGLLYNEQFF

clone size: few
V gene: TRBV2
J gene: TRBJ2-4
D gene: -
CDR3 DNA: TGTGCCAGCAGTGAAAGTGGCAAGAACATTCAGTACTTC
CDR3 protein: CASSESGKNIQYF

clone size: -
V gene: TRBV5-1
J gene: TRBJ1-2
D gene: TRBD1
CDR3 DNA: TGCGCCAGCAGTATATCCAGGGGGGATGGCTACACCTTC
CDR3 protein: CASSISRGDGYTF

clone size: once
V gene: TRBV5-1
J gene: TRBJ2-2
D gene: -
CDR3 DNA: TGCGCCAGCAGCCGGGGGTCGGGGAACACCGGGGAGCTGTTTTTT
CDR3 protein: CASSRGSGNTGELFF

clone size: -
V gene: TRBV19
J gene: TRBJ2-2
D gene: -
CDR3 DNA: TGTGCCAGTAGTCGTTCGGGAAACACCGGGGAGCTGTTTTTT
CDR3 protein: CASSRSGNTGELFF

clone size: -
V gene: TRBV10-3
J gene: TRBJ2-2
D gene: -
CDR3 DNA: TGTGCCATCAGTGGGCAGGGCCTCCTTGACGGGGAGCTGTTTTTT
CDR3 protein: CAISGQGLLDGELFF

clone size: -
V gene: TRBV5-6
J gene: TRBJ2-7
D gene: -
CDR3 DNA: TGTGCCAGCAGCCGGACAGACTACGAGCAGTACTTC
CDR3 protein: CASSRTDYEQYF

clone size: -
V gene: TRBV6-5
J gene: TRBJ1-5
D gene: -
CDR3 DNA: TGTGCCAGCAGCTGGGGCCTGGATCAGCCCCAGCATTTT
CDR3 protein: CASSWGLDQPQHF

clone size: few
V gene: TRBV6-1
J gene: TRBJ2-5
D gene: -
CDR3 DNA: TGTGCCAGCAGTGAAGGACACCTTATCAAGACCCAGTACTTC
CDR3 protein: CASSEGHLIKTQYF

clone size: -
V gene: TRBV7-6
J gene: TRBJ1-1
D gene: -
CDR3 DNA: TGTGCCAGCAGCTTAGAGCCCCAAAACACTGAAGCTTTCTTT
CDR3 protein: CASSLEPQNTEAFF

clone size: -
V gene: TRBV6-4
J gene: TRBJ2-1
D gene: TRBD2
CDR3 DNA: TGTGCCAGCAGTCCTGTCGGGGGGGGTGTCCCCAATGAGCAGTTCTTC
CDR3 protein: CASSPVGGGVPNEQFF

clone size: -
V gene: TRBV5-1
J gene: TRBJ2-5
D gene: TRBD2
CDR3 DNA: TGCGCCAGCAGCCCGGGACTAGCGGGAGTGGAGACCCAGTACTTC
CDR3 protein: CASSPGLAGVETQYF

clone size: -
V gene: TRBV10-3
J gene: TRBJ2-5
D gene: -
CDR3 DNA: TGTGCCATCAGTGTAGAGTTGGGGGTAGTCCGAGAGACCCAGTACTTC
CDR3 protein: CAISVELGVVRETQYF

clone size: -
V gene: TRBV6-1
J gene: TRBJ1-1
D gene: TRBD1
CDR3 DNA: TGTGCCAGCAGTGAGGACAGGCTGAACACTGAAGCTTTCTTT
CDR3 protein: CASSEDRLNTEAFF

clone size: -
V gene: TRBV5-4
J gene: TRBJ1-1
D gene: TRBD1
CDR3 DNA: TGTGCCAGCAGCCTCTGGGGACAGGGGCCTGAAGCTTTCTTT
CDR3 protein: CASSLWGQGPEAFF

clone size: -
V gene: TRBV7-9
J gene: TRBJ1-3
D gene: TRBD1
CDR3 DNA: TGTGCCAGCACTCTAAAGGAGGGGGCCTCTGGAAACACCATATATTTT
CDR3 protein: CASTLKEGASGNTIYF